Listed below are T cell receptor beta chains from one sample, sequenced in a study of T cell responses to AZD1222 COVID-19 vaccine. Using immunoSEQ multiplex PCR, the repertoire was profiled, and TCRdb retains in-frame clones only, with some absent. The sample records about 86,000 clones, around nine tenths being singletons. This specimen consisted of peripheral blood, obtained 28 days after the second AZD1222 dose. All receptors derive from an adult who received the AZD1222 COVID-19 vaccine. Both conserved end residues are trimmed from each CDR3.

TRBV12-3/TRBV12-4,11,ASSLGQGAAQH
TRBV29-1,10,SVARAGETQY
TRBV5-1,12,ASSLGEVNTEAF
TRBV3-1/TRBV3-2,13,ASSTLKGGLNEQF
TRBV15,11,ATSSVREETQY
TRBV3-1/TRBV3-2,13,ASSQELHLKETQY
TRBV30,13,AWGYGAEVPDTQY
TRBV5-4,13,ASSSNGQFVSEAF
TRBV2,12,ASRRRATNEKLF
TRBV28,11,ASSFDRAYEQY
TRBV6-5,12,ASRRRDANSPLH